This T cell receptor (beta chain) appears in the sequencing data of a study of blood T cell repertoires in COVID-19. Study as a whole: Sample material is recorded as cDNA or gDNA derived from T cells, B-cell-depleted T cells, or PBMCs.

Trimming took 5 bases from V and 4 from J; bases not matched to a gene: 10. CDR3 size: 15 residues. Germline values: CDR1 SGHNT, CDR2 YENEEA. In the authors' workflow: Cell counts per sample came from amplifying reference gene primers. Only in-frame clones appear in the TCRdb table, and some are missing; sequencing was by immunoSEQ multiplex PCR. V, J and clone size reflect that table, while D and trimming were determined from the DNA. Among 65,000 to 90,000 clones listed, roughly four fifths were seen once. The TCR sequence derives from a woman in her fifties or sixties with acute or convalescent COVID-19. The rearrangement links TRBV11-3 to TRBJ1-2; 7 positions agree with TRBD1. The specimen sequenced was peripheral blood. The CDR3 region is CASSPRQGRVYGYTF. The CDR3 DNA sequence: TGTGCCAGCAGCCCCAGACAGGGTAGGGTCTATGGCTACACCTTC.